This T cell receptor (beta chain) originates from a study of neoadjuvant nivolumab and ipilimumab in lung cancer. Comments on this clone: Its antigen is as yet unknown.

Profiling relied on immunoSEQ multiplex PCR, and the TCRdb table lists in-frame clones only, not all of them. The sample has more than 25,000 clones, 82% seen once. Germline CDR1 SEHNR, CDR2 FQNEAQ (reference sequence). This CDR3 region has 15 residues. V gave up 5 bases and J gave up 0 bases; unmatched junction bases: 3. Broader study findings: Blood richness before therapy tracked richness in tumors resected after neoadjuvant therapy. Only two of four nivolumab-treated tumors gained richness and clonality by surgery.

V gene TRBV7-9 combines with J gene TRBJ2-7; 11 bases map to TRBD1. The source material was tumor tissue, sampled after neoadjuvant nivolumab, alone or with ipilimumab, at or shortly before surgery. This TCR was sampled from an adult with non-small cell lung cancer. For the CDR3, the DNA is TGTGCCAGCAGCACGGACAGGGGGCTCTCCTACGAGCAGTACTTC. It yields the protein CASSTDRGLSYEQYF.